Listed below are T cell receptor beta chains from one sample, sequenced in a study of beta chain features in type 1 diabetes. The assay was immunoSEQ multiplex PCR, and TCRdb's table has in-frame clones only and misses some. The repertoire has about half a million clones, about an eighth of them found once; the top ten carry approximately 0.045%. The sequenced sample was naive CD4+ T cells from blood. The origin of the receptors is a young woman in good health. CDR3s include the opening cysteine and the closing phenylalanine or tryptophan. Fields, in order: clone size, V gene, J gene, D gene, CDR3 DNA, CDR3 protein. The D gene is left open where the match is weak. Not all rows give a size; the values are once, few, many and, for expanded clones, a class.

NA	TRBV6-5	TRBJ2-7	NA	TGTGCCAGCAGTTCCGGATCCCGGATCGAGCAGTACTTC	CASSSGSRIEQYF
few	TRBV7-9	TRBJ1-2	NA	TGTGCCAGCAGGCCAGGAGGCGTCAACTATGGCTACACCTTC	CASRPGGVNYGYTF
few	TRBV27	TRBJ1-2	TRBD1	TGTGCCAGCAGTTTCACCGGGACAGGGGATGGCTACACCTTC	CASSFTGTGDGYTF
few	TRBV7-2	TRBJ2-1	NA	TGTGCCAGCAGCCCCTTGGCTGCGGGCTCCCTCTACAATGAGCAGTTCTTC	CASSPLAAGSLYNEQFF
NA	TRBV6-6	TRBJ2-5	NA	TGTGCCAGCAGTTACGACGAGACCCAGTACTTC	CASSYDETQYF
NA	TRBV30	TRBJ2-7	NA	TGTGCCTGGAGGGTGGGGTACCCCTACGAGCAGTACTTC	CAWRVGYPYEQYF
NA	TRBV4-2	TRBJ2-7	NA	TGTGCCAGCAGCTCAGCGTACTCCTACGAGCAGTACTTC	CASSSAYSYEQYF
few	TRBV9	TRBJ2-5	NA	TGTGCCAGCAGCGTAGGTCTGGAGACCCAGTACTTC	CASSVGLETQYF
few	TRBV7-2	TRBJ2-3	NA	TGTGCCAGCAGCCCCCGTCGAGGGGGTACACTTAGCACAGATACGCAGTATTTT	CASSPRRGGTLSTDTQYF
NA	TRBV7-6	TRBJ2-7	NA	TGTGCCAGCAGCCGCCTGGGGGGAGTAGTGTACGAGCAGTACTTC	CASSRLGGVVYEQYF
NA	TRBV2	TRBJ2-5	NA	TGTGCCAGCGGTCAACAAGAGACCCAGTACTTC	CASGQQETQYF
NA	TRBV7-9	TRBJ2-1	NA	TGTGCCAGCAGCCTCACCGTCTCCTACAATGAGCAGTTCTTC	CASSLTVSYNEQFF
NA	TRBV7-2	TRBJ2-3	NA	TGTGCCAGCAGCGCTCAGACTAGGGATACGCAGTATTTT	CASSAQTRDTQYF
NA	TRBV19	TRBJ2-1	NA	TGTGCCAGTAGTATAGACAGGAGGGATGAGCAGTTCTTC	CASSIDRRDEQFF
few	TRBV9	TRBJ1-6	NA	TGTGCCAGCAACCCCGGAGGGCGGCTCAATTCACCCCTCCACTTT	CASNPGGRLNSPLHF
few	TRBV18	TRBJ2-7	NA	TGTGCCAGCTCAACGGGACACCCAAATCCCTACGAGCAGTACTTC	CASSTGHPNPYEQYF
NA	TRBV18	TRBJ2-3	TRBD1	TGTGCCAGCTCACCAGGACAGGGCATGGTGGATACGCAGTATTTT	CASSPGQGMVDTQYF
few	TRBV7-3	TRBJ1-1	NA	TGTGCCAGCAGCCCCCGGGTCACCCTTCGGGGCACTGAAGCTTTCTTT	CASSPRVTLRGTEAFF
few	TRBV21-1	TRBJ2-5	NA	TGTGCCAGCAGCAAAGAGTCAGCGCTAGAGACCCAGTACTTC	CASSKESALETQYF
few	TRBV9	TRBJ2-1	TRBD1	TGTGCCAGCGGTTTCGGGACAGGGTTGTTCTTC	CASGFGTGLFF
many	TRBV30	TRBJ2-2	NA	TGTGCCGCCATGAAGGGGAACACCGGGGAGCTGTTTTTT	CAAMKGNTGELFF
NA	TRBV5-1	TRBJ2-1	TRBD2	TGCGCCAGCAGCTCTTCATTTGCGGGACTAGCGGATGAGCAGTTCTTC	CASSSSFAGLADEQFF
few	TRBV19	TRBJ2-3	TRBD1	TGTGCCAGTAGCCCGGCTAGGGGGCCAGATACGCAGTATTTT	CASSPARGPDTQYF
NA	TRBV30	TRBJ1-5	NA	TGTGCCTGGAGTGGGGGTTTAATGCCCAATCAGCCCCAGCATTTT	CAWSGGLMPNQPQHF
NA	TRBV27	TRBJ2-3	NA	TGTGCCAGCAGTTCGATCAGGGGGCGGGGGACAGATACGCAGTATTTT	CASSSIRGRGTDTQYF
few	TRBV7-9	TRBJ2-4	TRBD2	TGTGCCAGCAGCCCACGAGCGGGACTAGCGGGAAACATTCAGTACTTC	CASSPRAGLAGNIQYF
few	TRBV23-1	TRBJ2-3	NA	TGCGCCAGCAGTCAGCTCGCTTCCCGGTGGCATGGTCTCGCTACGCAGTATTTT	CASSQLASRWHGLATQYF
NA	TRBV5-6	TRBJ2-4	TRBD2	TGTGCCAGCAGCTTGGCGGGGGGATCGAAGTACTTC	CASSLAGGSKYF